There are a few counts of the clone carrying this T cell receptor (beta chain). The antigen is not known. The sample comes from a study of blood T cells in healthy people across ages. Study observations and caveats: Bulk PBMC profiling left naive and antigen-experienced comparisons inconclusive. Higher diversity, along with more naive CD4+ cells, distinguished long-lived donors from aged donors.

Germline CDR1 SGHNT, CDR2 YENEEA. This CDR3 contains 12 residues. V was trimmed by 3 bases and J by 13 bases, leaving 13 bases between them. The sample providers were healthy Caucasian people from Russia, aged roughly 6 to 90. A sample-barcoded 5' primer and a J-beta primer mix were used in a second PCR of about 7 to 12 cycles. MiXCR, run by TCRdb on the 5' RACE reads, gives a single entry per CDR3 protein. The table has just under 900,000 distinct CDR3 sequences, more than 25% seen once. This TCR was recovered from a woman of 80 years or more in good health. The sequenced material came from blood. The chain combines TRBV11-3 with TRBJ2-1; no definite D call. The CDR3 DNA follows: TGTGCCAGCAGCTTGCTCGGAGAGACCCAGTTCTTC. Translated: CASSLLGETQFF.